Detailed here is one T cell receptor (beta chain). Its antigen is currently unknown. The sample comes from a study of cytomegalovirus exposure and HLA in healthy donors. This CDR3 has 13 amino acids. With 6 bases removed from V and 7 bases from J, the gap between germline ends came to 13 bases. The germline V gene encodes CDR1 MNHEY and CDR2 SVGAGI. Primers for the PCR totalled 60 Vbeta and 13 Jbeta. Produced via immunoSEQ multiplex PCR; TCRdb's table is partial and in-frame only. The repertoire holds about 76,000 clones, with 65% to 85% as singletons. The study, taken as a whole, reports: Excluded were some V segments that proved indistinguishable, including TRBV6-2 and TRBV6-3. On later analysis, the bulk of CMV-associated TCR beta chains appeared to be HLA-restricted.

The V gene is TRBV6-5, the J gene TRBJ1-5; D might be TRBD1 (6 bases). The sequenced sample was PBMCs. The clonotype was recovered from a woman between 40 and 55 years old in good health and CMV-seropositive. The CDR3 region is CASRSGVWQPQHF. The DNA for the CDR3 is TGTGCCAGCAGATCAGGGGTTTGGCAGCCCCAGCATTTT.